Below are 30 T cell receptor beta chains sequenced from a single sample in a study of cytomegalovirus exposure and HLA in healthy donors. The PCR ran on 60 Vbeta and 13 Jbeta primers. Sequencing was performed with immunoSEQ multiplex PCR; in TCRdb, only in-frame clones are kept and a portion is missing. In the table there are about 140,000 clones, approximately 71% of which are singletons. Source material: PBMCs. The receptors were sampled from a middle-aged man in good health and CMV-seronegative.

This clone was counted only a few times. V usage is TRBV5-1 and J usage is TRBJ2-1, with D maybe TRBD2 (5 bases). The V gene's germline CDR1 is SGHRS and CDR2 YFSETQ. The CDR3 covers 13 residues. V lost 0 bases and J 8 bases, leaving 9 bases between the germline ends. The DNA for the CDR3 is TGCGCCAGCAGCTTGGGACTACTTTATGAGCAGTTCTTC. Translation: CASSLGLLYEQFF. Complete variable domain (other parts from reference TRBV5-1 and TRBJ2-1): KAGVTQTPRYLIKTRGQQVTLSCSPISGHRSVSWYQQTPGQGLQFLFEYFSETQRNKGNFPGRFSGRQFSNSRSEMNVSTLELGDSALYLCASSLGLLYEQFFGPGTRLTVL.

This chain uses TRBV19 with TRBJ1-2, with 7 positions matching TRBD1. V lost 1 base and J lost 4; bases outside the gene matches: 6. This CDR3 comprises 15 residues. In germline, CDR1 is LNHDA, CDR2 SQIVND (reference sequence). The CDR3 spells CASSIARQGFYGYTF. The CDR3 DNA is TGTGCCAGTAGTATAGCTCGACAGGGCTTCTATGGCTACACCTTC.

V is TRBV4-2 and J is TRBJ1-5, with a tentative D call TRBD1 (5 bases). Germline loops: CDR1 LGHNA, CDR2 YNFKEQ. The CDR3 sequence is 15 residues long. Deletions cut 4 bases from V and 1 base from J, with 11 bases between. The CDR3 DNA follows: TGTGCCAGCAGCCGAAAACAGGACAGCAATCAGCCCCAGCATTTT. Its protein is CASSRKQDSNQPQHF.

Worth noting for this clone: The same CDR3 can be traced to other DNA sequences in this sample. This chain uses TRBV7-3 with TRBJ1-1; 9 bases agree with TRBD1. The germline CDR1 and CDR2 sequences are SGHTA and FQGTGA. The V segment lost 4 bases and the J segment 2 bases; nucleotides outside the gene matches: 2. The CDR3 has 14 residues. CDR3: CASSSTGGNTEAFF. As DNA, the CDR3 is TGTGCCAGCAGCTCGACAGGGGGTAACACTGAAGCTTTCTTT.

This clone was detected a few times. The genes are TRBV5-5 and TRBJ1-1; unclear D gene. The CDR3 consists of 15 residues. Per germline, CDR1 SGHKS and CDR2 YYEKEE (reference sequence). V lost 0 bases and J lost 2, with 11 bases in between. The CDR3 DNA reads TGTGCCAGCAGCTTGGCTGCCCGAGAAAACACTGAAGCTTTCTTT. As protein: CASSLAARENTEAFF. Full variable domain (outside the CDR3, taken from reference TRBV5-5 and TRBJ1-1): DAGVTQSPTHLIKTRGQQVTLRCSPISGHKSVSWYQQVLGQGPQFIFQYYEKEERGRGNFPDRFSARQFPNYSSELNVNALLLGDSALYLCASSLAARENTEAFFGQGTRLTVV.

V is TRBV4-1 and J is TRBJ2-7; 9 bases match TRBD1. V shed 4 bases, J shed 3 bases, and the junction held 10 bases outside the gene matches. Germline CDR1 is MGHRA and CDR2 is YSYEKL. This CDR3 comprises 16 residues. CDR3 protein: CASSPAGTGPIYEQYF. The CDR3 nucleotides are TGCGCCAGCAGCCCCGCCGGGACAGGGCCTATCTACGAGCAGTACTTC.

V gene TRBV11-2 combines with J gene TRBJ2-3; D is perhaps TRBD2 (6 bases). Deletions cut 0 bases from V and 6 bases from J, with 10 bases between. Germline V gives CDR1 SGHAT, CDR2 FQNNGV. The CDR3 covers 14 residues. Written as DNA, the CDR3 is TGTGCCAGCAGCTTAGAGGTGGGGAGGGATACGCAGTATTTT. It translates to CASSLEVGRDTQYF.

The chain recombines TRBV28 with TRBJ1-2; TRBD1 agrees at 10 bases. Trimming at V came to 5 bases and at J to 8 bases, leaving 11 bases not matched to a gene. The germline V gene encodes CDR1 MDHEN and CDR2 SYDVKM. CDR3 length equals 15 residues. The CDR3 region has the DNA TGTGCCAGCAGTGGGCCCCGGGACAGGGGACGGGGCTACACCTTC. This codes for CASSGPRDRGRGYTF.

This clone was detected a few times. This chain joins TRBV6-5 and TRBJ1-2; TRBD1 is a possible D gene (5 bases). The CDR3 contains 13 residues. Trimming stripped 3 bases from V and 4 bases from J, with 9 bases between. Per germline, CDR1 MNHEY and CDR2 SVGAGI. CDR3 coding DNA: TGTGCCAGCAGTTATGGAGGGGTCTATGGCTACACCTTC. Protein sequence: CASSYGGVYGYTF.

The chain recombines TRBV27 with TRBJ1-5; no definite D call. The CDR3 is 13 amino acids. V gave up 2 bases and J gave up 3 bases, with 5 bases separating them. Per germline, CDR1 MNHEY and CDR2 SMNVEV (reference sequence). The CDR3: CASSLNYNQPQHF. CDR3 DNA sequence: TGTGCCAGCAGTTTAAATTACAATCAGCCCCAGCATTTT.

This clone was observed a handful of times. J is TRBJ1-1 and V is TRBV2; D is ambiguous. Germline CDR1 and CDR2: SNHLY and FYNNEI. Trimming took off 4 bases at V and 4 bases at J, with 10 bases between the two ends. The CDR3 is 13 residues long. CDR3 loop: CASSGQEGTEAFF. In DNA form, the CDR3 reads TGTGCCAGCAGTGGTCAGGAGGGCACTGAAGCTTTCTTT.

The chain carries TRBV29-1 and TRBJ1-1; 9 nucleotides align to TRBD1. In germline, CDR1 is SQVTM, CDR2 ANQGSEA. With V trimmed by 4 bases and J by 5 bases, 14 bases remained unmatched. The CDR3 runs to 16 residues. For the CDR3, the DNA is TGCAGCGTTGGCTTTATACAGGGGGCGGAGGGAACTGAAGCTTTCTTT. Translated: CSVGFIQGAEGTEAFF.

The CDR3 DNA follows: TGTGCCAGCCAGACAGGGGCGAACACCGGGGAGCTGTTTTTT. Translation gives CASQTGANTGELFF. J is TRBJ2-2 and V is TRBV2, with 8 positions matching TRBD1. This CDR3 has 14 amino acids. Germline V gene sequence: CDR1 SNHLY, CDR2 FYNNEI. V was pared by 8 bases and J by 0 bases, with 2 bases of the junction left unmatched. The variable domain in full, with the rest retrieved from reference TRBV2 and TRBJ2-2, is EPEVTQTPSHQVTQMGQEVILRCVPISNHLYFYWYRQILGQKVEFLVSFYNNEISEKSEIFDDQFSVERPDGSNFTLKIRSTKLEDSAMYFCASQTGANTGELFFGEGSRLTVL.

This clone showed up just a few times. The chain couples TRBV5-6 to TRBJ1-4; TRBD1 might be the D (5 bases). The CDR3 is 13 amino acids. Germline CDR1 and CDR2: SGHDT and YYEEEE. V lost 1 base, J lost 7 bases, and 8 bases lay in between. The DNA of the CDR3 is TGTGCCAGCAGCTTGAGGGGCGGTGAAAAACTGTTTTTT. Translating it yields CASSLRGGEKLFF.

This clone has only a few counts. The chain carries TRBV6-5 and TRBJ1-2; TRBD1 matches 7 bases. In germline, CDR1 is MNHEY, CDR2 SVGAGI. This CDR3 is built from 14 residues. V lost 7 bases to trimming and J lost 4 bases; unmatched junction nucleotides: 9. The CDR3 reads CASTPGGGFYGYTF. CDR3 DNA: TGTGCCAGCACTCCCGGAGGGGGCTTCTATGGCTACACCTTC.

This clone was seen a single time. The chain combines TRBV18 with TRBJ2-7, with 10 nucleotides matching TRBD1. The V gene end was trimmed by 5 bases and the J gene end by 2 bases; junction bases not matched to a gene: 6. This CDR3 is 15 amino acids long. Germline V gene data show CDR1 as KGHSH and CDR2 as LQKENI. Here the CDR3 reads CASSTGTGAPYEQYF. As DNA, the CDR3 is TGTGCCAGCTCAACCGGGACAGGGGCGCCCTACGAGCAGTACTTC.

The chain joins TRBV7-6 to TRBJ2-2; 9 bases line up with TRBD1. Per the germline V gene, CDR1 is SGHVS and CDR2 is FNYEAQ. The CDR3 is 16 amino acids. Unmatched junction bases numbered 10, after V lost 5 bases and J lost 6 bases. CDR3 nucleotides: TGTGCCAGCAGCCACGGACAGGGGTCGGTTGCCGGGGAGCTGTTTTTT. It encodes CASSHGQGSVAGELFF.

This chain uses TRBV7-9 with TRBJ2-5; a weak D match, TRBD2 (5 bases). Trimming removed 5 bases at V and 5 bases at J, with 9 bases between. Germline values: CDR1 SEHNR, CDR2 FQNEAQ (reference sequence). The length of the CDR3 is 12 residues. The CDR3 loop is CASSSPGETQYF. In nucleotides, the CDR3 is TGTGCCAGCAGCAGCCCGGGGGAGACCCAGTACTTC.

The chain uses TRBV12-5 and TRBJ1-2; TRBD1 might be the D (6 bases). V was trimmed by 2 bases and J by 1 base, leaving 14 bases between them. The CDR3 runs to 16 residues. Germline-derived CDR1 and CDR2 are LGHNT and FRNRAP. The DNA of the CDR3 is TGTGCTAGTGGTTTGATACAGGGTGGGCTTAACTATGGCTACACCTTC. Amino acid sequence: CASGLIQGGLNYGYTF.

This clone was found once. V gene TRBV7-3 combines with J gene TRBJ1-2, with TRBD1 matching 10 bases. V was pared by 5 bases and J by 2 bases, with 8 bases of the junction left unmatched. From germline, CDR1 is SGHTA and CDR2 FQGTGA. This CDR3 is built from 16 residues. CDR3 nucleotide sequence: TGTGCCAGCAGCCCGCGGGACAGGGGTCGGAACTATGGCTACACCTTC. Protein sequence: CASSPRDRGRNYGYTF.

The rearrangement links TRBV10-2 to TRBJ2-5, with 7 bases aligning to TRBD1. Losses at the gene ends were 2 bases for V and 7 bases for J; bases not matched to a gene: 7. Germline V gives CDR1 WSHSY, CDR2 SAAADI. The CDR3 is 14 amino acids. For the CDR3, the DNA is TGCGCCAGCAGTGAGGCCTACAGACAGGGGACCCAGTACTTC. It yields the protein CASSEAYRQGTQYF.

This clone showed up just a few times. The gene calls are TRBV28 and TRBJ1-1, with 7 bases identical to TRBD1. J gave up 6 bases and V 6 bases, and 10 bases lay outside the gene matches. Germline V gene data show CDR1 as MDHEN and CDR2 as SYDVKM. CDR3 length equals 14 residues. The CDR3 sequence is CASSLWSDRAEAFF. The CDR3 nucleotides are TGTGCCAGCAGCCTCTGGTCTGACAGGGCTGAAGCTTTCTTT. Drawing the rest from reference TRBV28 and TRBJ1-1, the complete variable domain is DVKVTQSSRYLVKRTGEKVFLECVQDMDHENMFWYRQDPGLGLRLIYFSYDVKMKEKGDIPEGYSVSREKKERFSLILESASTNQTSMYLCASSLWSDRAEAFFGQGTRLTVV.

This clone was detected a few times. J is TRBJ2-5 and V is TRBV27; possible D gene TRBD2, 6 bases. The CDR3 loop spans 14 amino acids. Trimming removed 3 bases at V and 3 bases at J, with 11 bases between. CDR1 is MNHEY, CDR2 SMNVEV, per germline (reference sequence). The CDR3 DNA reads as TGTGCCAGCAGTTTTTACTCGGGGGAAGAGACCCAGTACTTC. Residues: CASSFYSGEETQYF.

The rearrangement joins TRBV5-4 to TRBJ1-2; 7 bases are shared with TRBD1. The junction had 9 bases not matched to a gene; V was cut back by 6 bases and J by 4 bases. The germline gives CDR1 SGHNT, CDR2 YYREEE (reference sequence). CDR3 size: 14 residues. CDR3 DNA sequence: TGTGCCAGCAATCCGGACAGGAGTGTCTATGGCTACACCTTC. Amino acid sequence: CASNPDRSVYGYTF.

The chain joins TRBV9 to TRBJ2-5; TRBD2 matches at 9 bases. Trimming cost V 2 bases and J 3 bases; bases outside gene matches: 11. The CDR3 spans 17 residues. Germline V CDR1 and CDR2: SGDLS, YYNGEE. CDR3 region: CASSVALAGSGEETQYF. The CDR3 DNA follows: TGTGCCAGCAGCGTTGCTCTAGCGGGGTCGGGAGAAGAGACCCAGTACTTC.

The J gene is TRBJ2-3, the V gene TRBV7-3; 12 bases are a match to TRBD2. Germline CDR1 and CDR2: SGHTA and FQGTGA. CDR3 length: 16 amino acids. V shed 2 bases and J 5 bases; nucleotides not matched to a gene: 5. The CDR3 region has the DNA TGTGCCAGCAGCTTACTAGCGGGGGGGTCCGGAGATACGCAGTATTTT. It specifies CASSLLAGGSGDTQYF.

As DNA, the CDR3 is TGTGCCAGCAGTGTACAGGGGCCCCATCAGCCCCAGCATTTT. Translated, it gives CASSVQGPHQPQHF. V and J are TRBV2 and TRBJ1-5; TRBD1 agrees at 7 bases. Germline V gives CDR1 SNHLY, CDR2 FYNNEI. The J segment lost 5 bases and the V segment lost 4 bases, leaving 5 bases of the junction unmatched. CDR3 size: 14 residues.

This chain connects TRBV2 to TRBJ1-1, with TRBD1 matching 7 bases. V lost 8 bases, J lost 4 bases, and 7 bases stayed unmatched. This CDR3 has 13 residues. Germline CDR1 and CDR2: SNHLY and FYNNEI. The CDR3: CASGADRATEAFF. In DNA form, the CDR3 reads TGTGCCAGCGGGGCAGACAGGGCCACTGAAGCTTTCTTT.

The chain has TRBV7-3 and TRBJ2-3, with a weak D call TRBD2 (5 bases). Per the germline V gene, CDR1 is SGHTA and CDR2 is FQGTGA. V was trimmed by 2 bases and J by 7 bases, leaving 10 bases between them. This CDR3 is 13 amino acids long. This CDR3 reads CASSLGASNTQYF. The CDR3 coding sequence is TGTGCCAGCAGCTTAGGTGCTAGCAATACGCAGTATTTT.

The V call is TRBV13, the J call TRBJ1-6, with 7 positions matching TRBD1. This CDR3 region has 14 residues. The V segment lost 5 bases and the J segment 7 bases; nucleotides outside the gene matches: 5. CDR1 is PRHDT, CDR2 FYEKMQ, per germline (reference sequence). For the CDR3, the DNA is TGTGCCAGCAGCCTCCGGGACAGCAATTCACCCCTCCACTTT. Residues: CASSLRDSNSPLHF.